Listed here are 16 T cell receptor beta chains from one sample, sequenced in a study of blood T cells in healthy people across ages. A second PCR, run for roughly 7 to 11 cycles, used a sample-barcoded 5' primer plus a J-beta primer mix. TCRdb used MiXCR to reprocess the 5' RACE reads, holding one entry per CDR3 protein. The table records about 1.6 million distinct CDR3 sequences, about 35% of them present only once. Material: blood. The receptors originated from a woman in her 30s in good health.

This clonotype appeared a few times. The CDR3 spells CASSEWGQETQYF. The CDR3 bases are TGTGCCAGCAGTGAATGGGGGCAAGAGACCCAGTACTTC. The chain recombines TRBV6-1 with TRBJ2-5, with D perhaps given as TRBD1 or TRBD2 (5 bases each). The CDR3 consists of 13 residues. V shed 2 bases and J shed 2 bases, with 6 bases lying between them. Germline CDR1 MNHNS, CDR2 SASEGT.

This clonotype was recorded a few times. The rearrangement joins TRBV28 to TRBJ2-1; D might be TRBD2 (6 bases). Germline V gives CDR1 MDHEN, CDR2 SYDVKM. V dropped 6 bases and J dropped 4 bases, with 13 bases sitting between them. The CDR3 runs 14 residues. CDR3 sequence: CASRGTRHYNEQFF. Written as DNA, the CDR3 is TGTGCCAGCAGGGGGACTCGCCATTACAATGAGCAGTTCTTC.

This clonotype was observed a few times. DNA for the CDR3: TGTGCCAGCAGTTACGCTACCGGACAGGGAGAGTTCTTC. It specifies CASSYATGQGEFF. The chain couples TRBV27 to TRBJ2-1; 8 bases map to TRBD1. The CDR3 length is 13 residues. V shed 4 bases, J shed 14 bases, and the junction held 10 bases outside the gene matches. Per germline, CDR1 MNHEY and CDR2 SMNVEV (reference sequence).

This chain joins TRBV20-1 and TRBJ2-1, with a possible D match to TRBD2 (6 bases). Germline loops: CDR1 DFQATT, CDR2 SNEGSKA (reference sequence). V was clipped by 6 bases and J by 1 base, with 13 bases between them. This CDR3 is 14 amino acids long. This CDR3 reads CSASRAGSYNEQFF. CDR3 bases: TGCAGTGCCTCAAGGGCGGGATCCTACAATGAGCAGTTCTTC.

This sequence joins TRBV28 and TRBJ1-1; D uncertain. Deletions cut 3 bases from V and 4 bases from J, with 18 bases between. The CDR3 has 16 residues. In germline, CDR1 is MDHEN, CDR2 SYDVKM. As DNA, the CDR3 is TGTGCCAGCAGTTTTTCTGCGTACAAGACATCCACTGAAGCTTTCTTT. Translation gives CASSFSAYKTSTEAFF.

This clonotype showed up many times. The V and J genes are TRBV10-3 and TRBJ1-4; D uncertain. Trimming shortened V by 4 bases and J by 3 bases, and 9 bases separated the two germline ends. Germline V gene lookup returns CDR1 ENHRY and CDR2 SYGVKD. CDR3 size: 14 residues. CDR3 nucleotide sequence: TGTGCCATCAGTGTCAGCAGTTCTAATGAAAAACTGTTTTTT. It encodes CAISVSSSNEKLFF.

For this clonotype: One end of the junction does not line up with germline, which may come from a read error. The rearrangement links TRBV7-3 to TRBJ2-1; 12 nucleotides align to TRBD2. The CDR3 covers 16 residues. From germline, CDR1 is SGHTA and CDR2 FQGTGA. The CDR3 loop is CASSSLAGGPGNGQFF. CDR3 in DNA: TGTGCCAGCAGCTCGCTAGCGGGAGGGCCAGGGAATGGGCAGTTCTTC.

The CDR3: CASSGLVEGYTF. CDR3 DNA sequence: TGTGCCAGCAGCGGACTGGTTGAGGGCTACACCTTC. The chain has TRBV27 and TRBJ1-2; D unresolved. The CDR3 spans 12 residues. V was shortened by 6 bases and J by 8 bases, with 13 bases between the two germline ends. Germline V CDR1 and CDR2: MNHEY, SMNVEV (reference sequence).

This clonotype was seen only a few times. The chain employs TRBV20-1 and TRBJ2-1; possible D gene TRBD1, 6 bases. The germline V and J ends were trimmed by 0 bases and 4 bases, with 13 bases remaining between them. The CDR3 runs 15 residues. Looked up from germline, CDR1 is DFQATT and CDR2 is SNEGSKA (reference sequence). The CDR3 region is CSAREGARLYNEQFF. As DNA, the CDR3 is TGCAGTGCTAGAGAGGGGGCCCGCCTTTACAATGAGCAGTTCTTC.

In this sample, this clonotype turned up a few times. This chain connects TRBV11-2 to TRBJ2-7; D might be TRBD1 (5 bases). Germline V gene lookup returns CDR1 SGHAT and CDR2 FQNNGV. Trimming took off 3 bases at V and 1 base at J, with 13 bases between the two ends. The CDR3 extends over 15 amino acids. The CDR3 protein is CASSFTSTASYEQYF. The CDR3 DNA reads as TGTGCCAGCAGCTTCACCTCGACAGCATCCTACGAGCAGTACTTC.

This chain joins TRBV6-5 and TRBJ1-1; D not resolved. V was cut by 7 bases and J by 0 bases, with 12 bases left in between. The CDR3 length is 14 residues. Germline CDR1 is MNHEY and CDR2 is SVGAGI. The CDR3 bases are TGTGCCAGCACTCCTACGAAGGTGAACACTGAAGCTTTCTTT. Translating gives CASTPTKVNTEAFF.

The rearrangement uses TRBV11-2 and TRBJ2-1; D is possibly TRBD1 (5 bases). CDR1 and CDR2 from the germline V gene are SGHAT and FQNNGV. The V gene lost 5 bases and the J gene lost 0 bases, with 11 bases spanning the gap. This CDR3 spans 15 amino acids. The CDR3 protein is CASSGRQSSYNEQFF. CDR3 sequence (DNA): TGTGCCAGCAGCGGTCGACAGAGCTCCTACAATGAGCAGTTCTTC.

The chain uses TRBV20-1 and TRBJ2-1; 7 nucleotides match TRBD2. J was trimmed by 10 bases and V by 3 bases; bases with no gene match: 6. The CDR3 is 12 residues long. The germline V gene encodes CDR1 DFQATT and CDR2 SNEGSKA (reference sequence). As DNA, the CDR3 is TGCAGTGCTAGCGCGGGGGAGGAAGAGCAGTTCTTC. As protein: CSASAGEEEQFF.

In this sample, this clonotype turned up once. The CDR3 region is CAIGGHGGDYEQYF. CDR3 nucleotide sequence: TGTGCCATCGGAGGGCATGGAGGGGATTACGAGCAGTACTTC. The chain recombines TRBV10-3 with TRBJ2-7; a weak D match, TRBD2 (6 bases). Trimming took 8 bases from V and 4 from J, leaving 18 bases between them. Germline CDR1 and CDR2: ENHRY and SYGVKD. This CDR3 contains 14 residues.

J is TRBJ2-1 and V is TRBV25-1; the D gene is possibly TRBD2 (6 bases). The V gene's germline CDR1 is MGHDK and CDR2 SYGVNS. The length of the CDR3 is 12 residues. The ends were cut back, 5 bases at V and 11 bases at J, with 13 bases in the middle. In DNA form, the CDR3 reads TGTGCCAGCAGTTGGGACTCCGCAAAGCAGTTCTTC. It yields the protein CASSWDSAKQFF.

The V call is TRBV5-1, the J call TRBJ2-3; weak D call: TRBD2 (7 bases). Germline loops: CDR1 SGHRS, CDR2 YFSETQ. The CDR3 loop spans 15 amino acids. Trimming removed 3 bases at V and 6 bases at J, with 17 bases between. CDR3 amino acids: CASSWGRGSEDTQYF. In DNA, the CDR3 is TGCGCCAGCAGCTGGGGGAGGGGGAGTGAGGATACGCAGTATTTT.